Following are 27 T cell receptor beta chains from one sample sequenced in a study of somatic mutations in cytotoxic T cells in rheumatoid arthritis. Generated by immunoSEQ multiplex PCR, the TCRdb table keeps only in-frame clones and is missing some. The table includes about 1,400 clones, over 75% detected once. Sequenced input: CD8+ T cells sorted from blood. The receptors were gathered from an adult with rheumatoid arthritis.

This chain connects TRBV11-3 to TRBJ2-5; D ambiguous. The J call may not be correct, given that the DNA end is closer to TRBJ2-7. The CDR3 sequence is 11 residues long. The germline gives CDR1 SGHNT, CDR2 YENEEA. The DNA of the CDR3 is TGTGCTTGCGGCCCCTGGGACGAGCAGTACTTC. This gives the protein CACGPWDEQYF.

This clone was seen a single time. J is TRBJ1-3 and V is TRBV21-1. TRBV21-1 is given as a pseudogene. The CDR3 spans 17 residues. CDR3 region: CASSLWGAPLSGNTIYF. The CDR3 bases are TGTGCCAGCAGCCTCTGGGGGGCCCCCCTCTCTGGAAACACCATATATTTT.

The rearrangement uses TRBV9 and TRBJ2-1; the D gene is possibly TRBD1 (5 bases). V was pared by 0 bases and J by 0 bases, with 16 bases between. Germline CDR1 and CDR2: SGDLS and YYNGEE. CDR3 size: 18 residues. The CDR3 DNA sequence: TGTGCCAGCAGCGTAGCCAGGGATGGGATTAGCTCCTACAATGAGCAGTTCTTC. Translation gives CASSVARDGISSYNEQFF. The entire variable domain, with the rest obtained from reference TRBV9 and TRBJ2-1, is as follows: DSGVTQTPKHLITATGQRVTLRCSPRSGDLSVYWYQQSLDQGLQFLIQYYNGEERAKGNILERFSAQQFPDLHSELNLSSLELGDSALYFCASSVARDGISSYNEQFFGPGTRLTVL.

This clone was counted between two and nine times. The chain joins TRBV13 to TRBJ1-1; TRBD1 aligns across 7 bases. The length of the CDR3 is 15 residues. Germline CDR1 is PRHDT and CDR2 is FYEKMQ (reference sequence). Unmatched junction bases numbered 11, after V lost 6 bases and J lost 4 bases. This CDR3 reads CASRWKGASITEAFF. The CDR3 coding sequence is TGTGCCAGCAGATGGAAGGGGGCGTCGATCACTGAAGCTTTCTTT.

The genes are TRBV21-1 and TRBJ1-5. TRBV21-1 is a recognized pseudogene. This CDR3 comprises 15 residues. The CDR3: CASSKEQKGNQPQHF. In DNA form, the CDR3 reads TGTGCCAGCAGCAAGGAACAAAAGGGCAATCAGCCCCAGCATTTT.

The chain employs TRBV2 and TRBJ2-1, with D perhaps TRBD2 (5 bases). V lost 7 bases and J 5 bases, leaving 24 bases between the germline ends. CDR1 SNHLY and CDR2 FYNNEI come from the germline V gene. This CDR3 is built from 17 residues. The CDR3 protein is CASIVGRAAGKDNEQFF. The CDR3 DNA sequence: TGTGCCAGCATTGTAGGGCGGGCCGCCGGAAAGGACAATGAGCAGTTCTTC.

This clone has a handful of counts. This chain joins TRBV11-2 and TRBJ1-5; D is uncertain. In germline, CDR1 is SGHAT, CDR2 FQNNGV. The CDR3 is made up of 12 amino acids. Trimming shortened V by 0 bases and J by 9 bases, and 6 bases separated the two germline ends. The CDR3 spells CASSLDDGPQHF. The CDR3 coding sequence is TGTGCCAGCAGCTTAGACGATGGGCCCCAGCATTTT.

The CDR3 region is CASSQVLGTGNTIYF. CDR3 DNA sequence: TGCGCCAGCAGCCAAGTACTGGGAACTGGAAACACCATATATTTT. The chain couples TRBV4-1 to TRBJ1-3; D is ambiguous. The CDR3 extends over 15 amino acids. CDR1 MGHRA and CDR2 YSYEKL come from the germline V gene. Trimming cost V 1 base and J 2 bases, with 9 bases left between them.

V is TRBV5-1 and J is TRBJ2-6; D gene unclear. V shed 5 bases and J shed 0 bases, with 9 bases lying between them. The CDR3 length is 15 residues. Germline-derived CDR1 and CDR2 are SGHRS and YFSETQ. In nucleotides, the CDR3 is TGCGCCAGCAGAGGTCACAACTCTGGGGCCAACGTCCTGACTTTC. Translating gives CASRGHNSGANVLTF.

J is TRBJ1-2 and V is TRBV7-9, with unresolved D. Per the germline V gene, CDR1 is SEHNR and CDR2 is FQNEAQ (reference sequence). This CDR3 comprises 11 residues. V dropped 5 bases and J dropped 8 bases, with 9 bases sitting between them. For the CDR3, the DNA is TGTGCCAGCAGCCCAAACCTCGGCTACACCTTC. It encodes CASSPNLGYTF. Full variable domain (outside the CDR3, taken from reference TRBV7-9 and TRBJ1-2): DTGVSQNPRHKITKRGQNVTFRCDPISEHNRLYWYRQTLGQGPEFLTYFQNEAQLEKSRLLSDRFSAERPKGSFSTLEIQRTEQGDSAMYLCASSPNLGYTFGSGTRLTVV.

The V gene is TRBV7-2, the J gene TRBJ2-7, with D perhaps assigned TRBD1 or TRBD2 (5 bases each). CDR1 is SGHTA, CDR2 FQGNSA, per germline. The CDR3 length is 18 residues. Trimming took 0 bases from V and 6 from J, leaving 24 bases between them. CDR3 amino acids: CASSLATGWGPTRSEQYF. The CDR3 DNA is TGTGCCAGCAGCTTAGCCACGGGATGGGGCCCAACCCGTAGCGAGCAGTACTTC.

There are a few counts of this clone. The V gene is TRBV7-2, the J gene TRBJ1-2; D is ambiguous. CDR1 is SGHTA and CDR2 is FQGNSA in the germline V gene. CDR3 length: 13 residues. V lost 1 base to trimming and J lost 3 bases, with 6 bases between them. The DNA of the CDR3 is TGTGCCAGCAGCTTAGTCGGGGACTATGGCTACACCTTC. Its protein is CASSLVGDYGYTF.

This chain links TRBV2 with TRBJ1-3, with D unclear. The CDR3 has 14 residues. The germline V gene encodes CDR1 SNHLY and CDR2 FYNNEI. V was clipped by 1 base and J by 4 bases, with 8 bases between them. CDR3 protein: CASSEVLAGNTIYF. In DNA, the CDR3 is TGTGCCAGCAGTGAAGTCCTCGCGGGAAACACCATATATTTT.

Remarks on this clone: Its ends do not fully match the called genes, so a read error is possible. This chain connects TRBV10-1 to TRBJ1-2; no reliable D call. Germline loops: CDR1 WNHNN, CDR2 SYGVQD (reference sequence). The CDR3 runs to 16 residues. This CDR3 is CPAVRSKMRKTYGHTF. CDR3 bases: TGCCCAGCAGTTCGGTCAAAGATGCGAAAGACCTATGGCCACACCTTC.

The V gene is TRBV13, the J gene TRBJ2-5, with 9 positions matching TRBD2. Germline loops: CDR1 PRHDT, CDR2 FYEKMQ (reference sequence). Trimming at V came to 7 bases and at J to 5 bases, leaving 8 bases not matched to a gene. This CDR3 has 14 residues. The CDR3 spells CASKETSGRETQYF. CDR3 bases: TGTGCCAGCAAGGAGACTAGCGGCAGGGAGACCCAGTACTTC.

This sequence joins TRBV19 and TRBJ1-1; 9 nucleotides line up with TRBD1. The CDR3 is 11 amino acids. The V and J ends lost 8 bases and 5 bases, in that order; junction bases with no gene match: 0. The germline CDR1 and CDR2 sequences are LNHDA and SQIVND (reference sequence). This chain's CDR3 is CASGQGTEAFF. As DNA, the CDR3 is TGTGCCAGTGGACAGGGGACTGAAGCTTTCTTT.

The rearrangement uses TRBV10-3 and TRBJ2-1; D ambiguous. V lost 6 bases, J lost 4 bases, and 16 bases lay in between. The length of the CDR3 is 15 residues. Germline values: CDR1 ENHRY, CDR2 SYGVKD. CDR3 DNA: TGTGCCATCAGCGCCCCCGGCGAGAATTACAATGAGCAGTTCTTC. This encodes CAISAPGENYNEQFF.

There are a few counts of this clone. CDR3 nucleotide sequence: TGTGCCAGCAGTGAACAGGGGGGCACCGGGGAGCTGTTTTTT. Amino acids: CASSEQGGTGELFF. The V gene is TRBV6-4, the J gene TRBJ2-2; TRBD1 matches 8 bases. This CDR3 is built from 14 residues. Germline V gives CDR1 MRHNA, CDR2 SNTAGT. The ends lost 3 bases at V and 4 bases at J; junction bases unmatched: 1.

This clone occurred a few times. This rearrangement joins TRBV4-3 to TRBJ1-1; 8 bases fit TRBD1. Germline CDR1 and CDR2: LGHNA and YSLEER. V trimming: 3 bases; J trimming: 7 bases; junction bases outside the gene matches: 7. The CDR3 length is 14 residues. The CDR3 sequence: CASSHTGGRGEAFF. Here the CDR3 DNA reads TGCGCCAGCAGCCACACAGGGGGGAGAGGTGAAGCTTTCTTT.

In this sample, this clone turned up once. The V gene is TRBV14, the J gene TRBJ1-5; TRBD1 aligns across 9 bases. J lost 2 bases, V lost 5 bases, and 13 bases had no gene match. CDR1 and CDR2 (germline): SGHDN, FVKESK. The CDR3 is 18 amino acids. CDR3 residues: CASSCRDREMACNQPQHF. Here the CDR3 DNA reads TGTGCCAGCAGCTGCCGGGACAGGGAGATGGCCTGCAATCAGCCCCAGCATTTT.

The gene calls are TRBV27 and TRBJ1-1, with D possibly TRBD1 on 5 matching bases. The CDR3 sequence is 13 residues long. Per germline, CDR1 MNHEY and CDR2 SMNVEV (reference sequence). Trimming shortened V by 6 bases and J by 6 bases, and 14 bases separated the two germline ends. CDR3 bases: TGTGCCAGCAGCCTTACCCGGGGCGCTGAAGCTTTCTTT. Its translation: CASSLTRGAEAFF.

This clone was picked up a small number of times. The rearrangement uses TRBV6-1 and TRBJ2-1; TRBD2 matches at 10 bases. J lost 4 bases, V lost 0 bases, and 3 bases had no gene match. CDR1 and CDR2 from the germline V gene are MNHNS and SASEGT. The CDR3 sequence is 16 residues long. CDR3 region: CASSEAGTSAYNEQFF. In DNA form, the CDR3 reads TGTGCCAGCAGTGAAGCAGGGACTAGCGCTTACAATGAGCAGTTCTTC.

For the CDR3, the DNA is TGTGCCAGCAGCGTAGGCGGAGACAGGGGGTCCTATGGCTACACCTTC. Its translation is CASSVGGDRGSYGYTF. V is TRBV9 and J is TRBJ1-2; TRBD1 matches 9 bases. Germline V gene sequence: CDR1 SGDLS, CDR2 YYNGEE. The CDR3 spans 16 residues. V gave up 0 bases and J gave up 4 bases; unmatched junction bases: 7.

This chain uses TRBV6-7 with TRBJ2-5; TRBD2 matches at 10 bases. The J call may be wrong; the DNA end is better matched by TRBJ2-7. TRBV6-7 is noted as an ORF with a role that remains uncertain. CDR3 length: 15 amino acids. The CDR3 DNA reads TGTGCCAGCAGTTCAGGGACTAGCGATTCCTACGAGCAGTACTTC. Residues: CASSSGTSDSYEQYF.

This clone is termed large. V usage is TRBV27 and J usage is TRBJ2-5; TRBD2 might be the D (5 bases). The CDR3 loop spans 12 amino acids. Germline loops: CDR1 MNHEY, CDR2 SMNVEV (reference sequence). Trimming removed 2 bases from V and 6 bases from J, with 7 bases in between. The CDR3 spells CASSLPGKTQYF. Here the CDR3 DNA reads TGTGCCAGCAGTTTACCCGGGAAGACCCAGTACTTC.

V and J are TRBV7-8 and TRBJ1-5; TRBD1 might be the D (6 bases). The CDR3 consists of 16 residues. V was pared by 1 base and J by 7 bases, with 17 bases between. Germline V gene data show CDR1 as SGHVS and CDR2 as FQNEAQ. This CDR3 reads CASSLGFPGAGQPQHF. The DNA of the CDR3 is TGTGCCAGCAGCTTAGGCTTTCCGGGGGCAGGGCAGCCCCAGCATTTT. Variable domain in full (rest from reference TRBV7-8 and TRBJ1-5): GAGVSQSPRYKVAKRGQDVALRCDPISGHVSLFWYQQALGQGPEFLTYFQNEAQLDKSGLPSDRFFAERPEGSVSTLKIQRTQQEDSAVYLCASSLGFPGAGQPQHFGDGTRLSIL.

The chain has TRBV5-6 and TRBJ1-3; D is unresolved. The CDR3 covers 16 residues. Per the germline V gene, CDR1 is SGHDT and CDR2 is YYEEEE. The V end was cut by 2 bases, the J end by 4 bases, with 16 bases between. The CDR3 coding sequence is TGTGCCAGCAGCTTTGGACTCTCGGAGACGGGAAACACCATATATTTT. It encodes CASSFGLSETGNTIYF.